These 20 T cell receptor beta chains originate from one sample sequenced in a study of blood T cell repertoires in COVID-19. Method: immunoSEQ multiplex PCR; TCRdb's copy keeps in-frame clones and lacks some. The repertoire holds roughly 150,000 clones, with 79% as singletons. Input material: peripheral blood. These receptors came from a woman in her sixties or seventies with COVID-19, enrolled during active disease.

The chain recombines TRBV15 with TRBJ1-5; no definite D call. The CDR3 is 16 amino acids. V was cut by 1 base and J by 5 bases, with 15 bases left in between. Germline V gene sequence: CDR1 LNHNV, CDR2 YYDKDF (reference sequence). CDR3 sequence (DNA): TGTGCCACCAGCAGAGCCGGGGAGAGTCGGGATCAGCCCCAGCATTTT. Amino acid sequence: CATSRAGESRDQPQHF. Combining the CDR3 with reference TRBV15 and TRBJ1-5 gives the whole variable domain DAMVIQNPRYQVTQFGKPVTLSCSQTLNHNVMYWYQQKSSQAPKLLFHYYDKDFNNEADTPDNFQSRRPNTSFCFLDIRSPGLGDTAMYLCATSRAGESRDQPQHFGDGTRLSIL.

The chain uses TRBV6-5 and TRBJ1-1, with 7 nucleotides matching TRBD1. The CDR3 consists of 14 residues. CDR1 is MNHEY and CDR2 is SVGAGI in the germline V gene. The junction had 4 bases not matched to a gene; V was cut back by 5 bases and J by 1 base. The DNA for the CDR3 is TGTGCCAGCAGTCAACAGGGGAGGAACACTGAAGCTTTCTTT. This encodes CASSQQGRNTEAFF.

This clone was counted only a few times. The gene calls are TRBV12-3 or TRBV12-4 and TRBJ2-1; perhaps TRBD2 as D (6 bases). Deletions cut 7 bases from V and 4 bases from J, with 11 bases between. This CDR3 contains 13 residues. CDR3: CASKISGYNEQFF. In DNA, the CDR3 is TGTGCCAGCAAGATTAGCGGTTACAATGAGCAGTTCTTC.

This clone was seen only a few times. The chain is built from TRBV7-3 and TRBJ2-2; D is ambiguous. The ends were cut back, 2 bases at V and 3 bases at J, with 4 bases in the middle. The germline V gene encodes CDR1 SGHTA and CDR2 FQGTGA. CDR3 length: 13 residues. The CDR3 is CASSLSDTGELFF. CDR3 sequence (DNA): TGTGCCAGCAGCTTATCGGACACCGGGGAGCTGTTTTTT.

The chain uses TRBV5-8 and TRBJ2-3; 8 bases fit TRBD2. Per germline, CDR1 SGHTS and CDR2 YDEGEE. The trim removed 4 bases at V and 1 base at J, leaving 8 bases unmatched. The CDR3 totals 16 residues. The CDR3 sequence: CASSRGGGPRTDTQYF. Written as DNA, the CDR3 is TGTGCCAGCAGCCGGGGCGGGGGGCCCCGCACAGATACGCAGTATTTT.

The chain recombines TRBV6-5 with TRBJ1-5; D ambiguous. The CDR3 extends over 14 amino acids. V lost 9 bases and J lost 0, with 12 bases in between. CDR1 and CDR2 from the germline V gene are MNHEY and SVGAGI. CDR3 DNA: TGTGCCAGTTCCGGTCTAAATAGCAATCAGCCCCAGCATTTT. Its protein is CASSGLNSNQPQHF.

The V gene is TRBV9, the J gene TRBJ2-3, with a weak D call TRBD1 (5 bases). The germline CDR1 and CDR2 sequences are SGDLS and YYNGEE. The CDR3 contains 15 residues. Trimming stripped 3 bases from V and 8 bases from J, with 19 bases between. Here the CDR3 reads CASSGTAEEQGTQYF. The CDR3 DNA is TGTGCCAGCAGCGGAACGGCCGAGGAGCAGGGTACGCAGTATTTT. The full variable domain, with the rest looked up from reference TRBV9 and TRBJ2-3, is DSGVTQTPKHLITATGQRVTLRCSPRSGDLSVYWYQQSLDQGLQFLIQYYNGEERAKGNILERFSAQQFPDLHSELNLSSLELGDSALYFCASSGTAEEQGTQYFGPGTRLTVL.

This chain connects TRBV27 to TRBJ2-7; TRBD2 is a possible D gene (7 bases). The CDR3 is made up of 15 amino acids. Trimming stripped 7 bases from V and 7 bases from J, with 23 bases between. Germline values: CDR1 MNHEY, CDR2 SMNVEV (reference sequence). The CDR3 region is CASTHRGALSGEQYV. DNA for the CDR3: TGTGCCAGCACCCACCGGGGGGCCCTATCAGGAGAGCAGTACGTC.

This clone was seen ten or more times. V usage is TRBV2 and J usage is TRBJ1-1; tentatively, D is TRBD1 (6 bases). The ends were cut back, 6 bases at V and 2 bases at J, with 10 bases in the middle. Germline V lookup: CDR1 SNHLY, CDR2 FYNNEI. CDR3 length equals 13 residues. CDR3 residues: CASREDSNTEAFF. The CDR3 bases are TGTGCCAGCAGGGAGGACAGCAACACTGAAGCTTTCTTT.

V gene TRBV5-1 combines with J gene TRBJ1-1; D remains ambiguous. The V gene's germline CDR1 is SGHRS and CDR2 YFSETQ. The CDR3 consists of 14 residues. Trimming shortened V by 3 bases and J by 1 base, and 10 bases separated the two germline ends. CDR3 bases: TGCGCCAGCAGCTCGACCACAGCGAACACTGAAGCTTTCTTT. Its translation is CASSSTTANTEAFF.

V usage is TRBV13 and J usage is TRBJ1-2, with a weak D call TRBD1 (6 bases). Germline V gene data show CDR1 as PRHDT and CDR2 as FYEKMQ (reference sequence). The CDR3 runs to 14 residues. V shed 5 bases and J shed 4 bases, with 14 bases lying between them. This CDR3 is CASSRQERTYGYTF. CDR3 DNA sequence: TGTGCCAGCAGCCGACAGGAAAGGACCTATGGCTACACCTTC.

The chain couples TRBV6-5 to TRBJ1-6, with D uncertain. Germline V gives CDR1 MNHEY, CDR2 SVGAGI. V lost 7 bases to trimming and J lost 2 bases, with 12 bases between them. The CDR3 contains 15 residues. The CDR3 region has the DNA TGTGCCAGCAATACTGGCACAGCCTATAATTCACCCCTCCACTTT. This translates into CASNTGTAYNSPLHF.

The V call is TRBV7-9, the J call TRBJ1-6, with D perhaps matching TRBD1 (6 bases). The CDR3 has 15 residues. The V gene's germline CDR1 is SEHNR and CDR2 FQNEAQ (reference sequence). The V end lost 0 bases, the J end lost 5 bases, and 8 bases lay between the germline ends. The CDR3 nucleotides read TGTGCCAGCAGCTTAGCGGCAGGGGATAATTCACCCCTCCACTTT. Its protein is CASSLAAGDNSPLHF.

This chain links TRBV7-3 with TRBJ1-1, with unresolved D. V lost 5 bases and J lost 5, with 12 bases in between. Germline V gene sequence: CDR1 SGHTA, CDR2 FQGTGA. This CDR3 is built from 13 residues. CDR3 residues: CASSTGRRTEAFF. The CDR3 bases are TGTGCCAGCAGCACGGGTCGGAGGACTGAAGCTTTCTTT.

This clone was picked up many times. V gene TRBV27 combines with J gene TRBJ1-6, with 8 bases aligning to TRBD1. V lost 3 bases, J lost 10 bases, and 11 bases stayed unmatched. CDR3 length equals 16 residues. Germline V gene sequence: CDR1 MNHEY, CDR2 SMNVEV (reference sequence). CDR3 sequence (DNA): TGTGCCAGCAGTTTCTCCTCGACAGGGGTCGGCTCACCCCTCCACTTT. Its protein is CASSFSSTGVGSPLHF.

The chain carries TRBV12-3 or TRBV12-4 and TRBJ1-5; D gene unclear. The ends were cut back, 5 bases at V and 2 bases at J, with 7 bases in the middle. The CDR3 has 13 amino acids. CDR3 nucleotide sequence: TGTGCCAGCAGTCTCCAGGGCAATCAGCCCCAGCATTTT. As protein: CASSLQGNQPQHF.

In this sample, this clone turned up once. V usage is TRBV18 and J usage is TRBJ2-2; 8 bases map to TRBD2. This CDR3 comprises 17 residues. Per germline, CDR1 KGHSH and CDR2 LQKENI. V trimming: 2 bases; J trimming: 1 base; junction bases outside the gene matches: 6. The CDR3 bases are TGTGCCAGCTCACCAGTTATAGCGGGGATGAACACCGGGGAGCTGTTTTTT. Protein: CASSPVIAGMNTGELFF.

The genes are TRBV5-1 and TRBJ2-3; a weak D match, TRBD1 (6 bases). The CDR3 totals 14 residues. The V end was cut by 4 bases, the J end by 5 bases, with 14 bases between. Germline assignment: CDR1 SGHRS and CDR2 YFSETQ. This CDR3 is CASSPSSGEDTQYF. In DNA form, the CDR3 reads TGCGCCAGCAGCCCCTCCTCAGGGGAAGATACGCAGTATTTT.

This clone has just one count. CDR3 bases: TGTGCCAGCAGCCAAGGTCTAGCGGGGCAAGAGACCCAGTACTTC. Translated: CASSQGLAGQETQYF. V is TRBV3-1 (or the pseudogene TRBV3-2) and J is TRBJ2-5; 9 bases match TRBD2. Germline trimming cut 1 base from V and 2 bases from J; bases unmatched to any gene: 2. The germline gives CDR1 LGHDT, CDR2 YNNKEL (reference sequence). The CDR3 has 15 residues.

The CDR3 spells CASSPPGLEGIEQFF. CDR3 nucleotides: TGTGCCAGCAGCCCACCGGGACTAGAAGGGATTGAGCAGTTCTTC. V usage is TRBV5-4 and J usage is TRBJ2-1, with 8 positions matching TRBD2. Trimming cost V 4 bases and J 9 bases; bases outside gene matches: 12. Germline assignment: CDR1 SGHNT and CDR2 YYREEE (reference sequence). The CDR3 runs to 15 residues.